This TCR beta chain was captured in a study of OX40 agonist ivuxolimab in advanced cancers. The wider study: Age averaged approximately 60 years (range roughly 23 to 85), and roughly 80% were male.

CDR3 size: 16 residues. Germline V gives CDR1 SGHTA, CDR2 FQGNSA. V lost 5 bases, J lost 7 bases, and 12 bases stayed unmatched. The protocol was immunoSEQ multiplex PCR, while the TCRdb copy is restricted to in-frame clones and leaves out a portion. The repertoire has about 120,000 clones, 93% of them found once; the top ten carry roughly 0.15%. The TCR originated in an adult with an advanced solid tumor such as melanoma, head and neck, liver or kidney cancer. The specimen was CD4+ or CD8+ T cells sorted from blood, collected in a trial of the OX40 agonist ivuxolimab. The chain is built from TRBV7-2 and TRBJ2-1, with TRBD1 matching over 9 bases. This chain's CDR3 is CASSPGTGRVGNEQFF. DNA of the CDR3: TGTGCCAGCAGCCCTGGGACAGGGAGGGTCGGTAATGAGCAGTTCTTC.